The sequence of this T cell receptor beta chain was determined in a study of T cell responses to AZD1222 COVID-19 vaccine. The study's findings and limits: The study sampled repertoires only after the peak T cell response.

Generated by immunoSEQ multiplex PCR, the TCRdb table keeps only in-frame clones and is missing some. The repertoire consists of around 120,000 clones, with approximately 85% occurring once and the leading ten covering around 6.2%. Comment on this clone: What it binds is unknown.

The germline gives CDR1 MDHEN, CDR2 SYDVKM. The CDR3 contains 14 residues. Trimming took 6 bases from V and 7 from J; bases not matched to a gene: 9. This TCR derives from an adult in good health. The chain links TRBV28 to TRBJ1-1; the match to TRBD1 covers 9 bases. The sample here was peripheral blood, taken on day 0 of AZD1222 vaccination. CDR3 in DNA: TGTGCCAGCAGCCCACAGGGGGCGCCCGGTGAAGCTTTCTTT. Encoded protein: CASSPQGAPGEAFF. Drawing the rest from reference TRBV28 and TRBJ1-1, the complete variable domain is DVKVTQSSRYLVKRTGEKVFLECVQDMDHENMFWYRQDPGLGLRLIYFSYDVKMKEKGDIPEGYSVSREKKERFSLILESASTNQTSMYLCASSPQGAPGEAFFGQGTRLTVV.